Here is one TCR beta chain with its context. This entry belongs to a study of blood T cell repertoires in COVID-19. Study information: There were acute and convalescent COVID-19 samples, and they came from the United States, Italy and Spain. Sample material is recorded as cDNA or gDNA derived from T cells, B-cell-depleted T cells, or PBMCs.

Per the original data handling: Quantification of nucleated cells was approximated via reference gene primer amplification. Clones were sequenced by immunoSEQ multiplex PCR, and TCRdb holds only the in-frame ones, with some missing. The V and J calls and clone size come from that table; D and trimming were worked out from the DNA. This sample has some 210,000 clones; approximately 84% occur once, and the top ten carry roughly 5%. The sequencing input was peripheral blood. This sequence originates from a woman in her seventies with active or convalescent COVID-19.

CDR3 nucleotides: TGCAGCGTTAACTTGGCGGATGAGCAGTTCTTC. Its translation: CSVNLADEQFF. The V and J genes are TRBV29-1 and TRBJ2-1; D not certain. V was cut by 5 bases and J by 8 bases, with 10 bases left in between. The CDR3 length is 11 residues. Per germline, CDR1 SQVTM and CDR2 ANQGSEA.